This T cell receptor beta chain was found in a study of Ad26.COV2.S vaccination and SARS-CoV-2 variants. Overall study: Donor had been placed in the Ad26.COV2.S arm of the COV1001 trial.

V shed 3 bases and J shed 0 bases, with 14 bases lying between them. CDR1 is SGHRS, CDR2 YFSETQ, per germline. The CDR3 is made up of 16 amino acids. Treatment here: approximately 18 received Ad26.COV2.S at low or high dose, single or two shots; about 5 received placebo; per-sample allocation not given. Sample collection was performed on day 63 after the first vaccine or placebo injection. An Ad26 vector expressing Wuhan-strain SARS-CoV-2 spike served as the vaccine. TCRdb's table, derived via immunoSEQ multiplex PCR, lists solely in-frame clones and lacks some. The profile covers some 250,000 clones, with more than 75% appearing a single time and around 11% taken by the ten largest.

This sequence originates from a person between 18 and 60 years old who received the Ad26.COV2.S COVID-19 vaccine or a placebo. This chain uses TRBV5-1 with TRBJ2-3, with D perhaps TRBD2 (5 bases). Sequences were derived from peripheral blood, sampled in a trial of Ad26.COV2.S vaccine versus placebo. The CDR3 DNA reads TGCGCCAGCAGCTGGAGGACTCCCCCCAGCACAGATACGCAGTATTTT. It is translated as CASSWRTPPSTDTQYF.